These 25 T cell receptor beta chains originate from one sample sequenced in a study of blood T cell repertoires in COVID-19. Generated by immunoSEQ multiplex PCR, the TCRdb table keeps only in-frame clones and is missing some. The table shows around 250,000 clones, with around 88% occurring only once. The material sequenced was PBMCs or T cells enriched from blood (not recorded which). Receptor source: a woman in her 40s with acute COVID-19.

The CDR3 coding sequence is TGTGCCAGCAGCTCCACAGGGGTTAGGTCCTACAATGAGCAGTTCTTC. Its translation: CASSSTGVRSYNEQFF. This chain joins TRBV3-1 (or the pseudogene TRBV3-2) and TRBJ2-1, with 7 nucleotides matching TRBD1. Germline V gene data show CDR1 as LGHDT and CDR2 as YNNKEL (reference sequence). With V trimmed by 5 bases and J by 1 base, 8 bases remained unmatched. This CDR3 contains 16 residues.

The chain recombines TRBV19 with TRBJ2-7, with D unclear. This CDR3 spans 16 amino acids. Trimming left V 5 bases short and J 0 bases short, with 17 bases between. The V gene's germline CDR1 is LNHDA and CDR2 SQIVND (reference sequence). The CDR3 DNA is TGTGCCAGTAGTTACGACGGGTCCCATAGCTCCTACGAGCAGTACTTC. Encoded protein: CASSYDGSHSSYEQYF.

The V call is TRBV10-3, the J call TRBJ1-1, with D tentatively TRBD1 (6 bases). The V end was cut by 10 bases, the J end by 0 bases, with 27 bases between. The CDR3 totals 18 residues. CDR1 and CDR2 (germline): ENHRY, SYGVKD. Written as DNA, the CDR3 is TGTGCCAGCGGGTACCCAGAACAGGGTGGGACGATGAACACTGAAGCTTTCTTT. Amino acids: CASGYPEQGGTMNTEAFF.

V usage is TRBV10-2 and J usage is TRBJ1-2; no clear D. V was trimmed by 4 bases and J by 2 bases, leaving 8 bases between them. Per the germline V gene, CDR1 is WSHSY and CDR2 is SAAADI. The CDR3 is 13 residues long. The CDR3 sequence is CASSVRRNYGYTF. As DNA, the CDR3 is TGCGCCAGCAGTGTCCGCAGAAACTATGGCTACACCTTC.

The rearrangement joins TRBV5-4 to TRBJ2-2; D gene uncertain. V was cut by 3 bases and J by 5 bases, with 5 bases left in between. CDR3 size: 12 residues. CDR1 SGHNT and CDR2 YYREEE come from the germline V gene (reference sequence). CDR3 protein: CASSSRTGELFF. In DNA form, the CDR3 reads TGTGCCAGCAGCTCGCGGACCGGGGAGCTGTTTTTT. Based on the CDR3 plus reference TRBV5-4 and TRBJ2-2, the full variable domain is ETGVTQSPTHLIKTRGQQVTLRCSSQSGHNTVSWYQQALGQGPQFIFQYYREEENGRGNFPPRFSGLQFPNYSSELNVNALELDDSALYLCASSSRTGELFFGEGSRLTVL.

This clone turned up a few times. The genes are TRBV24-1 and TRBJ1-2; 11 bases match TRBD1. CDR1 is KGHDR, CDR2 SFDVKD, per germline. This CDR3 region has 15 residues. Trimming removed 4 bases from V and 8 bases from J; junction bases left unmatched: 8. CDR3 residues: CATSDQGQGAAGYTF. For the CDR3, the DNA is TGTGCCACCAGTGACCAAGGACAGGGGGCCGCGGGCTACACCTTC.

This chain uses TRBV21-1 with TRBJ2-4; the table names TRBD1, a call not compared with the DNA. TRBV21-1 is a recognized pseudogene. The length of the CDR3 is 20 residues. CDR3 in DNA: TGTGCCAGCAGCAAAGCGCAGGCAGGGGTTTCCCTTCTAGCCAAAAACATTCAGTACTTC. Protein sequence: CASSKAQAGVSLLAKNIQYF.

The gene calls are TRBV7-8 and TRBJ1-2; the match to TRBD1 covers 9 bases. After removal of 1 base from V and 3 bases from J, the junction contained 0 bases not matched to a gene. CDR1 is SGHVS, CDR2 FQNEAQ, per germline. The CDR3 contains 14 residues. The CDR3 loop is CASSLGTGDYGYTF. As DNA, the CDR3 is TGTGCCAGCAGCTTAGGGACAGGGGACTATGGCTACACCTTC.

CDR3 bases: TGTGCCAGCAGTTACCGACAGACCCCAGGGGGTGAGCAGTTCTTC. Protein: CASSYRQTPGGEQFF. This chain joins TRBV6-5 and TRBJ2-1; 7 nucleotides line up with TRBD1. The CDR3 loop spans 15 amino acids. The V segment lost 2 bases and the J segment 9 bases; nucleotides outside the gene matches: 10. From germline, CDR1 is MNHEY and CDR2 SVGAGI.

The gene calls are TRBV11-2 and TRBJ2-5, with 7 positions matching TRBD2. J gave up 4 bases and V 4 bases, and 12 bases lay outside the gene matches. Looked up from germline, CDR1 is SGHAT and CDR2 is FQNNGV. The CDR3 is 16 amino acids. The CDR3 nucleotides are TGTGCCAGCAGCTCCCTTGGCGGGAGTATATCAGAGACCCAGTACTTC. Translated, it gives CASSSLGGSISETQYF.

CDR3 coding DNA: TGTGCCAGCAGCTTGGACTACGGGAGTCCCGGGGAGCTGTTTTTT. Translating gives CASSLDYGSPGELFF. The genes are TRBV5-5 and TRBJ2-2; D perhaps matches TRBD2 (6 bases). Germline-derived CDR1 and CDR2 are SGHKS and YYEKEE (reference sequence). Trimming took 0 bases from V and 6 from J, leaving 12 bases between them. The CDR3 runs to 15 residues.

This chain links TRBV7-9 with TRBJ1-1, with 7 bases identical to TRBD1. J was trimmed by 11 bases and V by 5 bases; bases with no gene match: 8. CDR1 SEHNR and CDR2 FQNEAQ come from the germline V gene (reference sequence). The CDR3 contains 12 residues. In DNA, the CDR3 is TGTGCCAGCAGCCCGGACAGGTTCCTTGCTTTCTTT. Translated, it gives CASSPDRFLAFF.

V is TRBV11-2 and J is TRBJ1-4, with TRBD1 matching 7 bases. Germline-derived CDR1 and CDR2 are SGHAT and FQNNGV. CDR3 length equals 15 residues. J lost 5 bases, V lost 0 bases, and 3 bases had no gene match. CDR3 in DNA: TGTGCCAGCAGCTTAGAGGGACAGTCAAATGAAAAACTGTTTTTT. Encoded protein: CASSLEGQSNEKLFF.

The chain links TRBV5-1 to TRBJ2-7; TRBD1 might be the D (5 bases). The V gene lost 4 bases and the J gene lost 5 bases, with 13 bases spanning the gap. Germline V gene lookup returns CDR1 SGHRS and CDR2 YFSETQ. The CDR3 extends over 13 amino acids. The CDR3 protein is CASSEPGSDEQYF. The CDR3 nucleotides are TGCGCCAGCAGCGAACCAGGGTCGGACGAGCAGTACTTC.

This clone has more than one count but fewer than ten. This chain links TRBV11-3 with TRBJ2-7; D perhaps matches TRBD2 (6 bases). Per germline, CDR1 SGHNT and CDR2 YENEEA. The CDR3 is 13 amino acids. Trimming shortened V by 0 bases and J by 5 bases, and 8 bases separated the two germline ends. The CDR3 loop reads CASSLDGGDEQYF. The CDR3 coding sequence is TGTGCCAGCAGCTTAGATGGCGGGGACGAGCAGTACTTC.

The CDR3 spells CASSFGNRGLDEQYF. CDR3 in DNA: TGTGCCAGCAGCTTCGGGAACAGGGGGTTAGACGAGCAGTACTTC. The chain joins TRBV11-3 to TRBJ2-7, with 8 nucleotides matching TRBD1. The V gene end was trimmed by 3 bases and the J gene end by 5 bases; junction bases not matched to a gene: 9. The CDR3 consists of 15 residues. From germline, CDR1 is SGHNT and CDR2 YENEEA.

The chain is built from TRBV5-1 and TRBJ1-2; TRBD1 matches at 7 bases. CDR3 size: 14 residues. CDR1 is SGHRS, CDR2 YFSETQ, per germline. The J segment lost 4 bases and the V segment lost 3 bases, leaving 6 bases of the junction unmatched. DNA for the CDR3: TGCGCCAGCAGCTCAGGGGGATTGGGCTATGGCTACACCTTC. It codes for CASSSGGLGYGYTF. Full variable domain (rest looked up from reference TRBV5-1 and TRBJ1-2): KAGVTQTPRYLIKTRGQQVTLSCSPISGHRSVSWYQQTPGQGLQFLFEYFSETQRNKGNFPGRFSGRQFSNSRSEMNVSTLELGDSALYLCASSSGGLGYGYTFGSGTRLTVV.

This chain uses TRBV28 with TRBJ2-7, with 7 nucleotides matching TRBD1. Germline V CDR1 and CDR2: MDHEN, SYDVKM. The trim removed 3 bases at V and 3 bases at J, leaving 5 bases unmatched. The CDR3 contains 14 residues. The CDR3 coding sequence is TGTGCCAGCAGTTTCTCAGGGGGTAACTACGAGCAGTACTTC. This sequence encodes CASSFSGGNYEQYF.

The V gene is TRBV3-1 (or the pseudogene TRBV3-2), the J gene TRBJ2-4, with 8 bases matching TRBD1. Trimming cost V 3 bases and J 6 bases; bases outside gene matches: 4. This CDR3 region has 14 residues. The germline gives CDR1 LGHDT, CDR2 YNNKEL (reference sequence). This chain's CDR3 is CASSQAGQGNIQYF. For the CDR3, the DNA is TGTGCCAGCAGCCAGGCCGGACAGGGAAACATTCAGTACTTC.

The gene calls are TRBV28 and TRBJ1-5; TRBD1 is a possible D gene (6 bases). The V and J ends lost 7 bases and 0 bases respectively, with 19 bases between them. CDR3 size: 17 residues. Looked up from germline, CDR1 is MDHEN and CDR2 is SYDVKM. CDR3 DNA: TGTGCCAGCAAGTCCGCACAGGGAATATATAGCAATCAGCCCCAGCATTTT. Protein sequence: CASKSAQGIYSNQPQHF.

The table lists this clone with a count of one. The genes are TRBV7-8 and TRBJ1-2; 8 bases are shared with TRBD1. Unmatched junction bases numbered 10, after V lost 5 bases and J lost 5 bases. Germline CDR1 is SGHVS and CDR2 is FQNEAQ. This CDR3 has 15 amino acids. CDR3 in amino acids: CASSPRTGPDYGYTF. DNA for the CDR3: TGTGCCAGCAGCCCGAGGACAGGGCCGGATTATGGCTACACCTTC.

The rearrangement joins TRBV5-6 to TRBJ1-1; weak D call: TRBD1 (5 bases). Germline CDR1 reads SGHDT; CDR2 reads YYEEEE. This CDR3 has 15 amino acids. The V end was cut by 4 bases, the J end by 2 bases, with 15 bases between. Here the CDR3 DNA reads TGTGCCAGCAGCCGCTTCGGAACAGGCAACACTGAAGCTTTCTTT. Its protein product is CASSRFGTGNTEAFF.

CDR3 DNA sequence: TGCGCCAGCAGTCCCTCGACAGGGGGATACAATGAGCAGTTCTTC. This gives the protein CASSPSTGGYNEQFF. The V call is TRBV10-1, the J call TRBJ2-1; 9 bases fit TRBD1. This CDR3 has 15 amino acids. J lost 4 bases, V lost 5 bases, and 6 bases had no gene match. CDR1 and CDR2 (germline): WNHNN, SYGVQD (reference sequence).

The chain recombines TRBV9 with TRBJ1-1, with D tentatively TRBD1 (5 bases). V was cut by 0 bases and J by 3 bases, with 9 bases left in between. Germline CDR1 is SGDLS and CDR2 is YYNGEE. CDR3 length equals 14 residues. CDR3 sequence reads: CASSVVQVDTEAFF. As DNA, the CDR3 is TGTGCCAGCAGCGTAGTACAGGTCGACACTGAAGCTTTCTTT.

The table lists this clone with a count of one. This chain links TRBV5-8 with TRBJ1-3; TRBD1 might be the D (5 bases). Germline CDR1 reads SGHTS; CDR2 reads YDEGEE. The V gene lost 0 bases and the J gene lost 4 bases, with 5 bases spanning the gap. The CDR3 runs 13 residues. The CDR3 here is CASSLDRGNTIYF. DNA for the CDR3: TGTGCCAGCAGCTTGGACAGGGGAAACACCATATATTTT.